These 16 T cell receptor beta chains came from one sample sequenced in a study of metastatic and nonmetastatic thyroid tumors. Until they underwent thyroid surgery, no patient had received any treatment. TCRdb re-called the PCR reads through MiXCR. The data show 29,000 or so clones, 4% to 5% seen once. The specimen sequenced was blood. The origin of the receptors is a female donor with papillary thyroid cancer or a benign thyroid nodule (not recorded which). Some clones in this sample may be carry-over from other donors' samples.

With regard to this clone: One junction end does not reproduce the germline sequence, and a read error may be involved. The chain carries TRBV6-5 and TRBJ2-5; possible D gene TRBD1, 6 bases. The CDR3 length is 14 residues. Per germline, CDR1 MNHEY and CDR2 SVGAGI. As DNA, the CDR3 is TGTGCCAGCAATTACTCGCCCAGGGGAGCGACGCAGTACTTC. This gives the protein CASNYSPRGATQYF.

This sequence joins TRBV6-1 and TRBJ1-3; possible D gene TRBD1, 6 bases. This CDR3 is built from 15 residues. Germline CDR1 reads MNHNS; CDR2 reads SASEGT. With 5 bases removed from V and 4 bases from J, the gap between germline ends came to 15 bases. CDR3 amino acids: CASSTPTGSGNTIYF. DNA for the CDR3: TGTGCCAGCAGTACGCCAACAGGGTCCGGAAACACCATATATTTT.

This clone has only a few counts. This rearrangement joins TRBV29-1 to TRBJ1-1; D ambiguous. V lost 2 bases, J lost 1 base, and 8 bases lay in between. Germline CDR1 SQVTM, CDR2 ANQGSEA. The CDR3 contains 13 residues. DNA of the CDR3: TGCAGCGTTGAAATCACGGCGAACACTGAAGCTTTCTTT. This codes for CSVEITANTEAFF. Supplemented by reference TRBV29-1 and TRBJ1-1, the full variable domain reads SAVISQKPSRDICQRGTSLTIQCQVDSQVTMMFWYRQQPGQSLTLIATANQGSEATYESGFVIDKFPISRPNLTFSTLTVSNMSPEDSSIYLCSVEITANTEAFFGQGTRLTVV.

This chain joins TRBV5-1 and TRBJ1-2, with TRBD1 matching 8 bases. Per germline, CDR1 SGHRS and CDR2 YFSETQ. This CDR3 spans 17 amino acids. V was pared by 0 bases and J by 4 bases, with 11 bases of the junction left unmatched. The chain's CDR3 is CASSLGQGNSPTYGYTF. The DNA for the CDR3 is TGCGCCAGCAGCTTGGGACAGGGGAATTCGCCGACCTATGGCTACACCTTC.

The rearrangement joins TRBV28 to TRBJ2-2; D uncertain. The CDR3 totals 12 residues. Looked up from germline, CDR1 is MDHEN and CDR2 is SYDVKM. Trimming removed 6 bases from V and 3 bases from J, with 5 bases in between. DNA of the CDR3: TGTGCCAGCAGCGTCTACACCGGGGAGCTGTTTTTT. It specifies CASSVYTGELFF.

This clone was found a few times. This chain links TRBV28 with TRBJ1-1; D call uncertain. The V end was cut by 9 bases, the J end by 0 bases, with 14 bases between. The germline V gene encodes CDR1 MDHEN and CDR2 SYDVKM. There are 14 residues in the CDR3. This CDR3 reads CASPPGRVNTEAFF. For the CDR3, the DNA is TGTGCCAGTCCACCCGGACGGGTGAACACTGAAGCTTTCTTT. Full variable domain (missing parts from reference TRBV28 and TRBJ1-1): DVKVTQSSRYLVKRTGEKVFLECVQDMDHENMFWYRQDPGLGLRLIYFSYDVKMKEKGDIPEGYSVSREKKERFSLILESASTNQTSMYLCASPPGRVNTEAFFGQGTRLTVV.

This clone was detected a few times. The J gene is TRBJ1-2, the V gene TRBV27, with D maybe TRBD1 (6 bases). The CDR3 covers 15 residues. Germline V gives CDR1 MNHEY, CDR2 SMNVEV (reference sequence). V gave up 3 bases and J gave up 1 base, with 12 bases separating them. CDR3 sequence: CASSFLGQVNYGYTF. The CDR3 nucleotides read TGTGCCAGCAGTTTTTTGGGACAAGTTAACTATGGCTACACCTTC.

In this sample, this clone turned up a few times. The chain joins TRBV9 to TRBJ2-2; D assignment may be TRBD1 or TRBD2 (5 bases each). Trimming left V 4 bases short and J 6 bases short, with 16 bases between. Germline CDR1 and CDR2: SGDLS and YYNGEE. The CDR3 has 15 amino acids. CDR3 sequence reads: CASSSLRDLSGELFF. The CDR3, as DNA: TGTGCCAGCAGCTCTCTTAGGGACCTATCCGGGGAGCTGTTTTTT.

This clone was detected ten times or more. V usage is TRBV10-3 and J usage is TRBJ2-5; 10 bases map to TRBD2. The CDR3 has 14 amino acids. The J segment lost 9 bases and the V segment lost 5 bases, leaving 9 bases of the junction unmatched. Germline CDR1 is ENHRY and CDR2 is SYGVKD. The CDR3 spells CAISSLAGDGPQYF. DNA of the CDR3: TGTGCCATCAGTTCCCTAGCGGGGGACGGGCCCCAGTACTTC.

As for this clone: One junction end disagrees with the germline gene, perhaps due to a read error. The chain carries TRBV28 and TRBJ2-3; TRBD2 is a possible D gene (5 bases). CDR3 length: 13 residues. The germline V gene encodes CDR1 MDHEN and CDR2 SYDVKM. DNA of the CDR3: TGTGCCAGAAGTATGCCTAGCACAGATAGGCAGTATTTT. Amino acid sequence: CARSMPSTDRQYF.

This clone was counted between two and nine times. This chain uses TRBV12-3 or TRBV12-4 with TRBJ2-5; 11 bases are shared with TRBD2. The CDR3 is 15 residues long. V lost 6 bases to trimming and J lost 4 bases; unmatched junction nucleotides: 7. The CDR3 coding sequence is TGTGCCAGCAGCGTAGCGGGGGGGGCGAGAGAGACCCAGTACTTC. Translating it yields CASSVAGGARETQYF.

This clone came up many times. The chain employs TRBV28 and TRBJ2-4; TRBD1 is a possible D gene (7 bases). Germline V lookup: CDR1 MDHEN, CDR2 SYDVKM. The CDR3 is 16 amino acids. V was clipped by 2 bases and J by 8 bases, with 19 bases between them. CDR3 coding DNA: TGTGCCAGCAGTTTAGGTTTAGGGTCCAGGGGGGACATTCAGTACTTC. The encoded protein is CASSLGLGSRGDIQYF. Together with reference TRBV28 and TRBJ2-4, the CDR3 gives the full variable domain: DVKVTQSSRYLVKRTGEKVFLECVQDMDHENMFWYRQDPGLGLRLIYFSYDVKMKEKGDIPEGYSVSREKKERFSLILESASTNQTSMYLCASSLGLGSRGDIQYFGAGTRLSVL.

This clone was seen at least ten times. A read error may be the cause here, since a much bigger clone is one base away. The V and J genes are TRBV27 and TRBJ2-1; 9 positions agree with TRBD2. The CDR3 spans 18 residues. Germline V lookup: CDR1 MNHEY, CDR2 SMNVEV (reference sequence). In DNA, the CDR3 is TGTGCCAGCAGTTTCCTGGATAGCGGGGGACTAAACTACAATGAGCAGTCCTTC. The encoded protein is CASSFLDSGGLNYNEQSF.

The chain employs TRBV6-1 and TRBJ1-6; 7 bases agree with TRBD1. Germline V CDR1 and CDR2: MNHNS, SASEGT. CDR3 length: 15 amino acids. V lost 0 bases and J lost 9; bases outside the gene matches: 5. The CDR3 sequence is CASSEAKGASSPLHF. CDR3 nucleotide sequence: TGTGCCAGCAGTGAAGCGAAGGGGGCAAGTTCACCCCTCCACTTT.

As for this clone: A read error may account for a junction end that differs from germline. The chain is built from TRBV10-3 and TRBJ2-1; TRBD2 aligns across 11 bases. Per the germline V gene, CDR1 is ENHRY and CDR2 is SYGVKD. The CDR3 runs 16 residues. The CDR3 protein is CVISEWSSGRSNEQFF. Here the CDR3 DNA reads TGTGTCATCAGTGAGTGGTCTAGCGGGAGGTCTAATGAGCAGTTCTTC.

This clone ranks as medium-sized. The rearrangement uses TRBV6-1 and TRBJ2-1, with D possibly matching TRBD1 (5 bases). Germline CDR1 is MNHNS and CDR2 is SASEGT. V was cut by 8 bases and J by 4 bases, with 12 bases left in between. The length of the CDR3 is 13 residues. This CDR3 is CASLRQTYNEQFF. CDR3 sequence (DNA): TGTGCCAGCTTAAGACAGACTTACAATGAGCAGTTCTTC.